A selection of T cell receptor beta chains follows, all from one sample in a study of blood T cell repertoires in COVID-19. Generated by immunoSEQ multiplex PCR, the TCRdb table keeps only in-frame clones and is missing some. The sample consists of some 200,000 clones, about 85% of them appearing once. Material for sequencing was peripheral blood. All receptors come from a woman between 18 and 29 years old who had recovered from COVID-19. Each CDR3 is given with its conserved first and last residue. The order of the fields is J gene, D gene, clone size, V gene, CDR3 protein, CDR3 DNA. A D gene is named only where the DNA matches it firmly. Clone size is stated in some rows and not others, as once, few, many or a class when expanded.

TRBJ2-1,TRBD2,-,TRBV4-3,CASSQDPASGRDEQFF,TGCGCCAGCAGCCAAGATCCGGCTAGCGGGAGGGATGAGCAGTTCTTC
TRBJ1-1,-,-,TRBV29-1,CSVEAEVNTEAFF,TGCAGCGTTGAAGCTGAGGTGAACACTGAAGCTTTCTTT
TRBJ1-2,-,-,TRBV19,CASSITERGRDGYTF,TGTGCCAGTAGTATAACGGAGCGGGGGCGCGACGGCTACACCTTC
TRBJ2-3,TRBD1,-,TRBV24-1,CATSDWAGGADTQYF,TGTGCCACCAGTGATTGGGCAGGGGGCGCAGATACGCAGTATTTT
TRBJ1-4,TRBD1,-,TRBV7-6,CASSLRQGTNEKLFF,TGTGCCAGCAGCCTGCGACAGGGGACAAATGAAAAACTGTTTTTT
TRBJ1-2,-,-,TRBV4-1,CASSQERWAGDGYTF,TGCGCCAGCAGCCAAGAACGATGGGCAGGGGACGGCTACACCTTC
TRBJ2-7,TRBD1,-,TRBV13,CASSSGQGGREQYF,TGTGCCAGCAGCTCCGGACAGGGGGGTAGGGAGCAGTACTTC
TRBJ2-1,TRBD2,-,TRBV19,CASSIDLSSGAYNEQFF,TGTGCCAGTAGTATAGATCTATCTAGCGGGGCCTACAATGAGCAGTTCTTC
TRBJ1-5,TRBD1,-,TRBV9,CASSPGTGYQPQHF,TGTGCCAGCAGCCCTGGGACAGGGTATCAGCCCCAGCATTTT
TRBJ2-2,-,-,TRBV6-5,CARGLRNTGELFF,TGTGCCAGGGGACTGAGGAACACCGGGGAGCTGTTTTTT
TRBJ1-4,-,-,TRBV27,CASSKDSPRKLFF,TGTGCCAGCAGTAAGGACAGTCCGAGAAAACTGTTTTTT
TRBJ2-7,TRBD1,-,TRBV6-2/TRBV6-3,CASSYGTGVTYEQYF,TGTGCCAGCAGTTACGGGACAGGGGTTACCTACGAGCAGTACTTC
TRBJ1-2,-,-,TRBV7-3,CASSLSPANYGYTF,TGTGCCAGCAGCTTAAGTCCAGCTAACTATGGCTACACCTTC
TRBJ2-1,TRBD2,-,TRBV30,CAGTSGNEQFF,TGTGCCGGGACTAGCGGGAATGAGCAGTTCTTC
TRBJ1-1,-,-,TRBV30,CAWVAGAGFTEAFF,TGTGCCTGGGTAGCGGGGGCGGGATTCACTGAAGCTTTCTTT
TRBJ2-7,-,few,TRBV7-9,CASSLYRASDEQYF,TGTGCCAGCAGCTTATACAGGGCTTCCGACGAGCAGTACTTC
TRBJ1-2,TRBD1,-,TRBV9,CASNSGGTYGYTF,TGTGCCAGCAATTCAGGGGGGACCTATGGCTACACCTTC
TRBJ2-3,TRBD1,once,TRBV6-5,CASSYHSGTATDTQYF,TGTGCCAGCAGTTACCATTCCGGGACAGCCACAGATACGCAGTATTTT
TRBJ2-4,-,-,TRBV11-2,CASSEQGHIQYF,TGTGCCAGCAGCGAACAGGGACACATTCAGTACTTC
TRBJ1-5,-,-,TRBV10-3,CAIRRTANQPQHF,TGTGCCATCAGGCGGACAGCTAATCAGCCCCAGCATTTT
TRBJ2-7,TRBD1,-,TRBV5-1,CASSSISGQGAYEQYF,TGCGCCAGCAGCTCTATATCGGGACAGGGGGCCTACGAGCAGTACTTC
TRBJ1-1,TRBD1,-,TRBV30,CAWDRVTEAFF,TGTGCCTGGGACAGGGTTACTGAAGCTTTCTTT
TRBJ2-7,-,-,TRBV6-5,CAGGRSVYEQYF,TGTGCCGGGGGGAGGAGCGTCTACGAGCAGTACTTC
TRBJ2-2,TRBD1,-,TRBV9,CASSSLTGINTGELFF,TGTGCCAGCAGCTCCCTGACAGGGATAAACACCGGGGAGCTGTTTTTT
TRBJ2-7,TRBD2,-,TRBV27,CASSFDTSGREGEQYF,TGTGCCAGCAGTTTCGATACTAGCGGGAGGGAGGGCGAGCAGTACTTC
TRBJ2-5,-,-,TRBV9,CASSVGSEGGETQYF,TGTGCCAGCAGCGTAGGGTCGGAGGGTGGCGAGACCCAGTACTTC
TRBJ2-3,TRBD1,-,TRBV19,CASSSLDRVSGTDTQYF,TGTGCCAGTAGTTCCCTAGACAGGGTCTCAGGCACAGATACGCAGTATTTT
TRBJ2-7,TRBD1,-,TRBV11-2,CASSLQTGDRNYEQYF,TGTGCCAGCAGCTTGCAGACAGGGGATCGAAACTACGAGCAGTACTTC
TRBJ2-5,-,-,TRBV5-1,CASSLVGAGYQETQYF,TGCGCCAGCAGCTTGGTGGGGGCAGGATACCAAGAGACCCAGTACTTC
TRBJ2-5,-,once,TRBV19,CASSKKTHLPETQYF,TGTGCCAGTAGTAAAAAGACACATCTACCAGAGACCCAGTACTTC
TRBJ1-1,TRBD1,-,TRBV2,CASAGQLNTEAFF,TGTGCCAGTGCGGGACAGCTGAACACTGAAGCTTTCTTT
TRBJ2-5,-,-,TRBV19,CASSIVHLGRETQYF,TGTGCCAGTAGTATAGTCCACCTAGGTCGAGAGACCCAGTACTTC
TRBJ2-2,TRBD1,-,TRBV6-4,CASSGQGDTGELFF,TGTGCCAGCAGCGGACAGGGGGACACCGGGGAGCTGTTTTTT
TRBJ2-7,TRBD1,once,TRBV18,CASSSTLTGYEQYF,TGTGCCAGCTCATCCACATTGACAGGGTACGAGCAGTACTTC
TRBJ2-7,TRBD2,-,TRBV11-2,CASSRTSGRSWEQYF,TGTGCCAGCAGCCGGACTAGCGGGAGGTCTTGGGAGCAGTACTTC
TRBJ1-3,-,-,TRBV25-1,CASSESDFSGNTIYF,TGTGCCAGCAGTGAATCAGACTTCTCTGGAAACACCATATATTTT
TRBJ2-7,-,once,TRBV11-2,CASSLDHVSLYEQYF,TGTGCCAGCAGCTTAGATCACGTTAGTCTCTACGAGCAGTACTTC
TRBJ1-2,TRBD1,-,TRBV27,CASSERQGRVYGYTF,TGTGCCAGCAGTGAACGACAGGGACGGGTCTATGGCTACACCTTC
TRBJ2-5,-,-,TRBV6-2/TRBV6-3,CASSYNMGGAHKRETQYF,TGTGCCAGCAGTTACAACATGGGGGGAGCTCACAAGCGGGAGACCCAGTACTTC
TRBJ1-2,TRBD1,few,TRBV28,CASSLLGQGLYGYTF,TGTGCCAGCAGTTTGCTGGGACAGGGCCTCTATGGCTACACCTTC
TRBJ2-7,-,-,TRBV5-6,CASSLERRAGPHSEQYF,TGTGCCAGCAGCTTGGAGAGGAGGGCAGGGCCTCATAGCGAGCAGTACTTC
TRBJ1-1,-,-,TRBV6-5,CASTAPEETEAFF,TGTGCCAGCACCGCACCGGAGGAGACTGAAGCTTTCTTT
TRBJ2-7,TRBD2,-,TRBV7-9,CASSQGSSGVYEQYF,TGTGCCAGCAGCCAGGGGTCTAGCGGGGTCTACGAGCAGTACTTC
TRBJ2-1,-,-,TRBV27,CASGPQGAASEQFF,TGTGCCAGCGGACCACAGGGAGCGGCAAGTGAGCAGTTCTTC
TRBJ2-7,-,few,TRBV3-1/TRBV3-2,CASTLRGSGAYEQYF,TGTGCCAGCACCCTCCGCGGAAGCGGTGCCTACGAGCAGTACTTC
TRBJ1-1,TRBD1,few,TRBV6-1,CASSERQGGVTEAFF,TGTGCCAGCAGTGAAAGACAGGGAGGTGTCACTGAAGCTTTCTTT
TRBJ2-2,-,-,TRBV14,CASSQVSGTGELFF,TGTGCCAGCAGCCAAGTTAGCGGCACCGGGGAGCTGTTTTTT
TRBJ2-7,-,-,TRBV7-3,CASSLVRNNEQYF,TGTGCCAGCAGCTTAGTGCGTAATAACGAGCAGTACTTC
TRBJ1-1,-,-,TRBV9,CASSVDSGTEAFF,TGTGCCAGCAGCGTAGACAGCGGCACTGAAGCTTTCTTT
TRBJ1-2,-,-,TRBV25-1,CASSLGNYGYTF,TGTGCCAGCAGTCTTGGCAACTATGGCTACACCTTC
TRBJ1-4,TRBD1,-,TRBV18,CASSRTQGVIEKLFF,TGTGCCAGCTCACGGACACAGGGGGTAATCGAAAAACTGTTTTTT
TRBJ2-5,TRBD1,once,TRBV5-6,CASSLEQGAETQYF,TGTGCCAGCAGCTTGGAACAGGGGGCTGAGACCCAGTACTTC
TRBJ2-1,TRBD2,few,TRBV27,CATSGNSYNEQFF,TGTGCCACTAGCGGGAACTCCTACAATGAGCAGTTCTTC